Presented here are 8 T cell receptor beta chains from one specimen sequenced in a study of T cell changes during pregnancy in multiple sclerosis. The assay was immunoSEQ multiplex PCR, and TCRdb's table has in-frame clones only and misses some. The table lists over 50,000 clones, 80% to 90% of them singletons, with roughly 5% in the top ten. Sample: peripheral blood from another person, used as feeder cells. The receptors were gathered from a human donor whose cells served as feeder cells for cultures in a pregnancy study.

The genes are TRBV11-1 and TRBJ1-3; no clear D gene. This CDR3 spans 14 amino acids. Per germline, CDR1 SGHAT and CDR2 FQDESV (reference sequence). Deletions cut 5 bases from V and 0 bases from J, with 8 bases between. The CDR3 bases are TGTGCCAGCAGCCCCGGGGACTCTGGAAACACCATATATTTT. Translating gives CASSPGDSGNTIYF.

This chain links TRBV5-1 with TRBJ2-7; the match to TRBD1 covers 7 bases. CDR3 length: 13 residues. The ends lost 10 bases at V and 2 bases at J; junction bases unmatched: 9. Germline-derived CDR1 and CDR2 are SGHRS and YFSETQ. CDR3 sequence reads: CASRQGGPYEQYF. For the CDR3, the DNA is TGCGCCTCACGGCAAGGGGGCCCCTACGAGCAGTACTTC.

This clone was counted a single time. This chain joins TRBV9 and TRBJ1-2; TRBD1 aligns across 9 bases. The CDR3 loop spans 15 amino acids. Germline V gene sequence: CDR1 SGDLS, CDR2 YYNGEE. Trimming cost V 2 bases and J 5 bases; bases outside gene matches: 7. The CDR3: CASSVSPGQGYGYTF. The CDR3 DNA is TGTGCCAGCAGCGTCTCTCCGGGACAGGGATATGGCTACACCTTC.

This chain joins TRBV18 and TRBJ2-5; D is uncertain. The CDR3 extends over 15 amino acids. The germline CDR1 and CDR2 sequences are KGHSH and LQKENI. Trimming pared 3 bases from V and 2 bases from J, leaving 13 bases between. This CDR3 reads CASSPLQDKQETQYF. In DNA form, the CDR3 reads TGTGCCAGCTCACCTCTGCAGGATAAACAAGAGACCCAGTACTTC.

As regards this clone: The junction and the germline gene differ at one end; a read error may be behind it. The CDR3 region has the DNA TGTGCCATCAGTGAGGGAGGGGCAACCAATGAAAAACTGTTTTTT. Its protein is CAISEGGATNEKLFF. The chain recombines TRBV10-3 with TRBJ1-4, with a possible D match to TRBD1 (5 bases). The CDR3 spans 15 residues. The germline CDR1 and CDR2 sequences are ENHRY and SYGVKD.

The J gene is TRBJ1-4, the V gene TRBV5-1; D is perhaps TRBD1 (5 bases). Deletions cut 1 base from V and 8 bases from J, with 12 bases between. The CDR3 runs 14 residues. Germline loops: CDR1 SGHRS, CDR2 YFSETQ. CDR3 DNA: TGCGCCAGCAGCTTGAGAGGGGTAGAGGAAAAACTGTTTTTT. This codes for CASSLRGVEEKLFF.

J is TRBJ2-1 and V is TRBV6-1; D remains unclear. The CDR3 is made up of 13 amino acids. CDR1 and CDR2 (germline): MNHNS, SASEGT. Trimming cost V 0 bases and J 7 bases, with 7 bases left between them. CDR3 in amino acids: CASSEALENEQFF. The CDR3 DNA is TGTGCCAGCAGTGAAGCCTTGGAGAATGAGCAGTTCTTC.

This rearrangement joins TRBV2 to TRBJ1-1; D gene uncertain. The length of the CDR3 is 17 residues. Trimming pared 3 bases from V and 5 bases from J, leaving 22 bases between. Germline V gene data show CDR1 as SNHLY and CDR2 as FYNNEI. The CDR3 sequence is CASSEGWGISRGTEAFF. The CDR3 DNA reads TGTGCCAGCAGTGAGGGTTGGGGTATTAGTCGTGGGACTGAAGCTTTCTTT.